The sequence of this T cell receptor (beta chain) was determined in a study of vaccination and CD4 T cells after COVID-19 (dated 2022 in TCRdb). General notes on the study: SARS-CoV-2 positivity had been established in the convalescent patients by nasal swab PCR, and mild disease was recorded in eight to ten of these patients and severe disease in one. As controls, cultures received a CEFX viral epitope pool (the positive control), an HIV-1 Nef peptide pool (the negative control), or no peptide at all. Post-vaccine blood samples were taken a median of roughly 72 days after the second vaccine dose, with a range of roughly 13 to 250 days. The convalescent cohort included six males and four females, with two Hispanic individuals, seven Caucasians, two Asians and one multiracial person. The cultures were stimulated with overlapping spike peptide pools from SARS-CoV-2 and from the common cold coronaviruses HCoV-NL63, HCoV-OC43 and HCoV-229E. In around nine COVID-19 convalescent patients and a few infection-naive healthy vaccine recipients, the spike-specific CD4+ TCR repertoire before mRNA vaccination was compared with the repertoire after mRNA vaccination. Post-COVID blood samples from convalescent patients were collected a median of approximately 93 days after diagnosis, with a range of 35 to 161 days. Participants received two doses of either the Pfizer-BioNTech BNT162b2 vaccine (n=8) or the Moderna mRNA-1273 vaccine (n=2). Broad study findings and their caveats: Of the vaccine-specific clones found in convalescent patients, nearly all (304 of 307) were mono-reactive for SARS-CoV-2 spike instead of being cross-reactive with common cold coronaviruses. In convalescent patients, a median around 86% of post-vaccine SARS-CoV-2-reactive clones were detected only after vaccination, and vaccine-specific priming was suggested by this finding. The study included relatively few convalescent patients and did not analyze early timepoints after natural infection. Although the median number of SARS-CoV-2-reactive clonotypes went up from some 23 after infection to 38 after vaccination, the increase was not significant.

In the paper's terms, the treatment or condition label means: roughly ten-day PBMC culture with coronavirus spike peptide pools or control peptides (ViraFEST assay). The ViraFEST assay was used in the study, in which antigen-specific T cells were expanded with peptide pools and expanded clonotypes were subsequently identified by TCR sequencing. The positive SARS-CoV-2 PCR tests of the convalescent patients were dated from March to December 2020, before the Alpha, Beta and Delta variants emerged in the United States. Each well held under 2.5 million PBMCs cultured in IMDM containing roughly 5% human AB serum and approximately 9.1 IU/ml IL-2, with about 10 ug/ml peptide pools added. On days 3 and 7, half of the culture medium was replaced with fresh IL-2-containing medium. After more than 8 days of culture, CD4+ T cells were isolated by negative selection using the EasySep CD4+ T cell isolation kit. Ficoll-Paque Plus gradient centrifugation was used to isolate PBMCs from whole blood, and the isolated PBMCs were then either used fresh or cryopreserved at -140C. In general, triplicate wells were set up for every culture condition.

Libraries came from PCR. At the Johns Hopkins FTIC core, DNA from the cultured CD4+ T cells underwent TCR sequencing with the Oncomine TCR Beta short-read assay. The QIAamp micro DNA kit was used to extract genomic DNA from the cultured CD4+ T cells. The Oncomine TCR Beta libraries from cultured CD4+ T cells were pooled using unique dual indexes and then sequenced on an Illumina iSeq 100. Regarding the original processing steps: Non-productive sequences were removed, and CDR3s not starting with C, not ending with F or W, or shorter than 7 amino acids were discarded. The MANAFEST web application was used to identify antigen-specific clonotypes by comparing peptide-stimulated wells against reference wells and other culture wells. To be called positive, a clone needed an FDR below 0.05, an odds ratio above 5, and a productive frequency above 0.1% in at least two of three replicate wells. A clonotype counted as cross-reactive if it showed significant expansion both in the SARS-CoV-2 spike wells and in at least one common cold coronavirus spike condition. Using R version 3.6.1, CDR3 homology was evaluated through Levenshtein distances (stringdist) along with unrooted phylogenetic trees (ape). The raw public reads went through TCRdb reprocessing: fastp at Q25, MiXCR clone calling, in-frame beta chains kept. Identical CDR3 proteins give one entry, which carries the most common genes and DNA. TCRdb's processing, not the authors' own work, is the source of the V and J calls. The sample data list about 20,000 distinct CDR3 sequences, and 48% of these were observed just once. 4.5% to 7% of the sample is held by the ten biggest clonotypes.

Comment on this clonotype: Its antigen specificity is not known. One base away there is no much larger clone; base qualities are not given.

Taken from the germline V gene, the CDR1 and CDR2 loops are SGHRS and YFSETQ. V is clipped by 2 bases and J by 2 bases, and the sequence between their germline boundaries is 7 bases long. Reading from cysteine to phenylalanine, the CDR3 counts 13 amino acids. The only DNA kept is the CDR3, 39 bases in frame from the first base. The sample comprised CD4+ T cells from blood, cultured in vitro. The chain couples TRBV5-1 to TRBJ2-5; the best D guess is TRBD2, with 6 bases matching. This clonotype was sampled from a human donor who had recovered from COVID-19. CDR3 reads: CASSFGGQETQYF. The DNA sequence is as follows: TGCGCCAGCAGCTTTGGGGGGCAAGAGACCCAGTACTTC.